The rows below give T cell receptor beta chains drawn from one sample of a study of response to subunit inactivated influenza vaccine. TCRdb recomputed calls from the RT-PCR reads with MiXCR, one row per CDR3 protein. The table lists approximately 700,000 distinct CDR3 sequences, roughly 14% of them singletons, with 11% in the top ten. Sequencing used PBMCs from blood, obtained 11 to 12 days after vaccination. These receptor sequences come from a man over 45 who received an inactivated influenza vaccine. Each CDR3 is given with its conserved first and last residue. Fields, in order: V gene, clone size, J gene, D gene, CDR3 protein, CDR3 DNA. A D gene is named only where the DNA matches it firmly. Clone sizes are given selectively: once, few, many, or a class where the clone is expanded.

V gene: TRBV27; clone size: few; J gene: TRBJ1-5; D gene: .; CDR3 protein: CASSFGYHQPQHF; CDR3 DNA: TGTGCCAGCAGTTTTGGGTATCATCAGCCCCAGCATTTT
V gene: TRBV4-2; clone size: few; J gene: TRBJ1-2; D gene: TRBD1; CDR3 protein: CASSPGQGCTF; CDR3 DNA: TGTGCCAGCAGCCCGGGACAGGGCTGCACCTTC
V gene: TRBV20-1; clone size: .; J gene: TRBJ2-1; D gene: TRBD2; CDR3 protein: CSASGAGGLNEQFF; CDR3 DNA: TGCAGTGCTAGCGGTGCGGGGGGGTTGAATGAGCAGTTCTTC
V gene: TRBV29-1; clone size: many; J gene: TRBJ1-4; D gene: TRBD1; CDR3 protein: CSAGTGGEKLFF; CDR3 DNA: TGCAGCGCCGGGACAGGGGGCGAAAAACTGTTTTTT
V gene: TRBV6-1; clone size: .; J gene: TRBJ2-3; D gene: TRBD2; CDR3 protein: CASRTGTSVDTQYF; CDR3 DNA: TGTGCCAGCAGGACCGGGACTAGCGTTGATACGCAGTATTTT
V gene: TRBV18; clone size: .; J gene: TRBJ1-1; D gene: TRBD1; CDR3 protein: CASSPGTALNTEAFF; CDR3 DNA: TGTGCCAGCTCCCCCGGGACAGCCCTGAACACTGAAGCTTTCTTT
V gene: TRBV4-3; clone size: many; J gene: TRBJ2-3; D gene: .; CDR3 protein: CASSRLEGGEKGDTQYF; CDR3 DNA: TGCGCCAGCAGCCGCCTTGAGGGGGGAGAAAAGGGAGATACGCAGTATTTT
V gene: TRBV30; clone size: .; J gene: TRBJ2-7; D gene: .; CDR3 protein: CAWRGLSSYEQYF; CDR3 DNA: TGTGCCTGGCGGGGATTGAGCTCCTACGAGCAGTACTTC
V gene: TRBV7-8; clone size: .; J gene: TRBJ2-3; D gene: .; CDR3 protein: CASSFQGGTASDTQYF; CDR3 DNA: TGTGCCAGCAGCTTCCAGGGAGGGACAGCTTCAGATACGCAGTATTTT
V gene: TRBV15; clone size: many; J gene: TRBJ2-6; D gene: .; CDR3 protein: CATSRVDNSGANVLTF; CDR3 DNA: TGTGCCACCAGCAGAGTGGACAACTCTGGGGCCAACGTCCTGACTTTC
V gene: TRBV28; clone size: few; J gene: TRBJ2-3; D gene: .; CDR3 protein: CASSFRGGLPADTQYF; CDR3 DNA: TGTGCCAGCAGCTTTCGTGGCGGTCTACCGGCAGATACGCAGTATTTT
V gene: TRBV12-3/TRBV12-4; clone size: few; J gene: TRBJ1-1; D gene: TRBD1; CDR3 protein: CASTPGQGEEAFF; CDR3 DNA: TGTGCCAGCACTCCGGGACAGGGGGAGGAAGCTTTCTTT
V gene: TRBV7-2; clone size: .; J gene: TRBJ2-3; D gene: .; CDR3 protein: CASSPHLRGDTQYF; CDR3 DNA: TGTGCCAGCAGCCCCCACTTAAGGGGAGATACGCAGTATTTT
V gene: TRBV5-1; clone size: .; J gene: TRBJ2-3; D gene: TRBD2; CDR3 protein: CASRSTSGSTDTQYF; CDR3 DNA: TGTGCCAGTAGGTCGACTAGCGGAAGCACAGATACGCAGTATTTT
V gene: TRBV5-6; clone size: few; J gene: TRBJ1-1; D gene: .; CDR3 protein: CASSLEETEAFF; CDR3 DNA: TGTGCCAGCAGCTTGGAGGAGACTGAAGCTTTCTTT
V gene: TRBV5-1; clone size: few; J gene: TRBJ2-3; D gene: .; CDR3 protein: CASSLGVADTQYF; CDR3 DNA: TGCGCCAGCAGCTTGGGAGTCGCAGATACGCAGTATTTT
V gene: TRBV20-1; clone size: few; J gene: TRBJ2-5; D gene: .; CDR3 protein: CSARDLDRNLETQYF; CDR3 DNA: TGCAGTGCTAGAGATCTAGACAGGAACCTTGAGACCCAGTACTTC
V gene: TRBV15; clone size: many; J gene: TRBJ1-5; D gene: .; CDR3 protein: CATSRDRLVPQHF; CDR3 DNA: TGTGCCACCAGCAGAGATCGGCTGGTGCCCCAGCATTTT
V gene: TRBV18; clone size: .; J gene: TRBJ1-3; D gene: .; CDR3 protein: CASSPPIGRTGRSGNTIYF; CDR3 DNA: TGTGCCAGCTCACCACCCATAGGCAGAACTGGGCGCTCTGGAAACACCATATATTTT
V gene: TRBV28; clone size: few; J gene: TRBJ1-2; D gene: TRBD1; CDR3 protein: CASTRQGYNYGYTF; CDR3 DNA: TGTGCCAGCACCCGACAGGGGTACAACTATGGCTACACCTTC
V gene: TRBV13; clone size: few; J gene: TRBJ2-1; D gene: .; CDR3 protein: CASSLEAGARGYNEQFF; CDR3 DNA: TGTGCCAGCAGCTTAGAGGCAGGCGCTAGGGGCTACAATGAGCAGTTCTTC
V gene: TRBV5-1; clone size: .; J gene: TRBJ2-3; D gene: TRBD2; CDR3 protein: CATRWGAGGPTDTQYF; CDR3 DNA: TGCGCCACCCGATGGGGAGCGGGAGGACCCACAGATACGCAGTATTTT
V gene: TRBV2; clone size: few; J gene: TRBJ1-3; D gene: .; CDR3 protein: CASRDSVASGNTIYF; CDR3 DNA: TGTGCCAGTAGAGATAGCGTGGCTTCTGGAAACACCATATATTTT
V gene: TRBV29-1; clone size: many; J gene: TRBJ2-5; D gene: TRBD1; CDR3 protein: CSAKTGEETQYF; CDR3 DNA: TGCAGCGCTAAGACAGGGGAAGAGACCCAGTACTTC
V gene: TRBV12-3/TRBV12-4; clone size: .; J gene: TRBJ1-6; D gene: .; CDR3 protein: CASSLGQDNSPLHF; CDR3 DNA: TGTGCCAGCAGTTTAGGACAGGATAATTCACCCCTCCACTTT
V gene: TRBV10-3; clone size: many; J gene: TRBJ2-3; D gene: TRBD2; CDR3 protein: CAISAGPLTSGTDTQYF; CDR3 DNA: TGTGCCATCAGTGCCGGACCCCTCACTAGCGGCACAGATACGCAGTATTTT
V gene: TRBV6-5; clone size: .; J gene: TRBJ2-2; D gene: .; CDR3 protein: CASSYLLGTGELFF; CDR3 DNA: TGTGCCAGCAGTTACCTCCTAGGCACCGGGGAGCTGTTTTTT
V gene: TRBV10-3; clone size: .; J gene: TRBJ2-5; D gene: TRBD1; CDR3 protein: CAISQQGAGETQYF; CDR3 DNA: TGTGCCATCAGTCAACAGGGGGCCGGGGAGACCCAGTACTTC
V gene: TRBV20-1; clone size: .; J gene: TRBJ2-3; D gene: .; CDR3 protein: CSARWDRSTDTQYF; CDR3 DNA: TGCAGTGCTAGATGGGACCGTTCCACAGATACGCAGTATTTT
V gene: TRBV27; clone size: .; J gene: TRBJ2-7; D gene: .; CDR3 protein: CASSSLFRGAPYEQYF; CDR3 DNA: TGTGCCAGCAGTAGTCTTTTCCGGGGGGCCCCCTACGAGCAGTACTTC
V gene: TRBV28; clone size: few; J gene: TRBJ2-7; D gene: TRBD1; CDR3 protein: CASSSPGQGRSEQYF; CDR3 DNA: TGTGCCAGCAGTTCACCGGGACAGGGTCGTAGCGAGCAGTACTTC
V gene: TRBV4-1; clone size: many; J gene: TRBJ1-2; D gene: .; CDR3 protein: CASSQVTHARLGYTF; CDR3 DNA: TGCGCCAGCAGCCAAGTTACGCATGCCCGTTTGGGCTACACCTTC
V gene: TRBV29-1; clone size: few; J gene: TRBJ2-7; D gene: TRBD1; CDR3 protein: CSVEGRSGGTYEQYF; CDR3 DNA: TGCAGCGTTGAAGGTCGGTCAGGGGGTACGTACGAGCAGTACTTC
V gene: TRBV20-1; clone size: many; J gene: TRBJ1-4; D gene: .; CDR3 protein: CSARHGLRGEKLFF; CDR3 DNA: TGCAGTGCTAGGCACGGCCTCCGGGGTGAAAAACTGTTTTTT
V gene: TRBV5-6; clone size: many; J gene: TRBJ2-2; D gene: .; CDR3 protein: CASSFRTNTGELFF; CDR3 DNA: TGTGCCAGCAGCTTTCGGACAAACACCGGGGAGCTGTTTTTT
V gene: TRBV11-2; clone size: .; J gene: TRBJ1-5; D gene: TRBD1; CDR3 protein: CASSPSGTEVGQPQHF; CDR3 DNA: TGTGCCAGCAGCCCCTCGGGGACAGAGGTCGGTCAGCCCCAGCATTTT
V gene: TRBV2; clone size: few; J gene: TRBJ1-6; D gene: .; CDR3 protein: CASSVGRGKGSPLHF; CDR3 DNA: TGTGCCAGCAGTGTAGGCAGGGGAAAAGGGTCACCCCTCCACTTT
V gene: TRBV2; clone size: many; J gene: TRBJ2-5; D gene: .; CDR3 protein: CASSPVPEETQYF; CDR3 DNA: TGTGCCAGCAGTCCGGTCCCTGAAGAGACCCAGTACTTC
V gene: TRBV28; clone size: few; J gene: TRBJ2-7; D gene: .; CDR3 protein: CASSTTGRTYEQYF; CDR3 DNA: TGTGCCAGCAGTACCACAGGGCGGACCTACGAGCAGTACTTC
V gene: TRBV11-2; clone size: .; J gene: TRBJ1-1; D gene: .; CDR3 protein: CASSGRRVGDHTEAFF; CDR3 DNA: TGTGCCAGCAGCGGGCGGAGAGTTGGGGATCACACTGAAGCTTTCTTT
V gene: TRBV7-2; clone size: few; J gene: TRBJ1-1; D gene: .; CDR3 protein: CASSTSTATEAFF; CDR3 DNA: TGTGCCAGCAGCACTTCCACCGCCACTGAAGCTTTCTTT
V gene: TRBV24-1; clone size: many; J gene: TRBJ2-3; D gene: .; CDR3 protein: CATSVGATDTQYF; CDR3 DNA: TGTGCCACCAGTGTCGGAGCCACAGATACGCAGTATTTT
V gene: TRBV28; clone size: many; J gene: TRBJ2-3; D gene: TRBD2; CDR3 protein: CASSLSLAGTSTDTQYF; CDR3 DNA: TGTGCCAGCAGTTTAAGCCTAGCGGGGACATCCACAGATACGCAGTATTTT
V gene: TRBV11-1; clone size: .; J gene: TRBJ2-3; D gene: TRBD2; CDR3 protein: CASSYRSYPASGSPDTQYF; CDR3 DNA: TGTGCCAGCAGCTACCGAAGCTACCCGGCGAGCGGGAGCCCAGATACGCAGTATTTT
V gene: TRBV7-3; clone size: .; J gene: TRBJ2-1; D gene: .; CDR3 protein: CASSLRGLAYNEQFF; CDR3 DNA: TGTGCCAGCAGCTTACGTGGACTTGCCTACAATGAGCAGTTCTTC
V gene: TRBV29-1; clone size: .; J gene: TRBJ1-2; D gene: .; CDR3 protein: CSVERGAGDGYTF; CDR3 DNA: TGCAGCGTTGAACGGGGGGCAGGGGATGGCTACACCTTC
V gene: TRBV4-2; clone size: .; J gene: TRBJ2-1; D gene: .; CDR3 protein: CASSQVVGRSYNEQFF; CDR3 DNA: TGTGCCAGCAGCCAAGTAGTCGGGCGCTCCTACAATGAGCAGTTCTTC
V gene: TRBV5-1; clone size: few; J gene: TRBJ1-1; D gene: TRBD1; CDR3 protein: CASSETGGSTEAFF; CDR3 DNA: TGCGCCAGCAGCGAGACAGGGGGTAGCACTGAAGCTTTCTTT
V gene: TRBV4-3; clone size: .; J gene: TRBJ2-7; D gene: TRBD1; CDR3 protein: CASSPTFGTGEEQYF; CDR3 DNA: TGCGCCAGCAGCCCAACGTTTGGGACAGGGGAAGAGCAGTACTTC
V gene: TRBV7-2; clone size: many; J gene: TRBJ2-3; D gene: .; CDR3 protein: CASSPERVTQYF; CDR3 DNA: TGTGCCAGCAGCCCGGAGCGAGTGACGCAGTATTTT
V gene: TRBV5-1; clone size: .; J gene: TRBJ2-5; D gene: .; CDR3 protein: CASSLDPETETQYF; CDR3 DNA: TGCGCCAGCAGCTTGGATCCGGAAACGGAGACCCAGTACTTC
V gene: TRBV28; clone size: many; J gene: TRBJ1-3; D gene: TRBD1; CDR3 protein: CASSLSGTGAVSGNTIYF; CDR3 DNA: TGTGCCAGCAGTTTATCGGGGACAGGAGCGGTTTCTGGAAACACCATATATTTT
V gene: TRBV14; clone size: .; J gene: TRBJ1-1; D gene: .; CDR3 protein: CATEAETEAFF; CDR3 DNA: TGTGCCACAGAGGCTGAAACTGAAGCTTTCTTT
V gene: TRBV7-2; clone size: few; J gene: TRBJ2-2; D gene: .; CDR3 protein: CASSWGRAVNTGELFF; CDR3 DNA: TGTGCCAGCAGCTGGGGCAGGGCGGTGAACACCGGGGAGCTGTTTTTT
V gene: TRBV6-1; clone size: many; J gene: TRBJ2-1; D gene: TRBD2; CDR3 protein: CASSRLAGRSYNEQFF; CDR3 DNA: TGTGCCAGCAGCCGACTAGCGGGGAGGTCCTACAATGAGCAGTTCTTC
V gene: TRBV6-2/TRBV6-3; clone size: .; J gene: TRBJ2-2; D gene: .; CDR3 protein: CATRGGNANTGELFF; CDR3 DNA: TGTGCCACCCGGGGAGGTAACGCGAACACCGGGGAGCTGTTTTTT
V gene: TRBV6-1; clone size: .; J gene: TRBJ2-7; D gene: TRBD2; CDR3 protein: CASSEGTSGLYEQYF; CDR3 DNA: TGTGCCAGCAGTGAAGGGACTAGCGGGCTCTACGAGCAGTACTTC
V gene: TRBV24-1; clone size: few; J gene: TRBJ2-1; D gene: .; CDR3 protein: CATGRGLPYSYNEQFF; CDR3 DNA: TGTGCCACCGGAAGAGGACTTCCATACTCCTACAATGAGCAGTTCTTC
V gene: TRBV19; clone size: .; J gene: TRBJ1-1; D gene: TRBD1; CDR3 protein: CASSANQGALWSSAEAFF; CDR3 DNA: TGTGCCAGTAGTGCCAATCAGGGGGCATTATGGAGTAGCGCTGAAGCTTTCTTT